The clone carrying this TCR beta chain appeared a single time. What it recognizes is unknown. Germline lookup yields CDR1 SEHNR and CDR2 FQNEAQ (reference sequence). The CDR3 consists of 16 residues. V lost 0 bases to trimming and J lost 2 bases, with 11 bases between them. This sample stems from a study of OX40 agonist ivuxolimab in advanced cancers. Study-level information: At doses from 0.01 to 10 mg/kg, patients were given intravenous ivuxolimab every 2 weeks. The dose-escalation cohort had hepatocellular carcinoma, melanoma, renal cell or head and neck cancer.

Only in-frame clones appear in the TCRdb table, and some are missing; sequencing was by immunoSEQ multiplex PCR. The data show about 61,000 clones, with approximately 92% seen just once and approximately 20% held by the top ten. Whole-study results and caveats: Mean expanded clone counts were higher in CD8+ than CD4+ T cells. The study observed clonal expansion of CD4+ and CD8+ blood T cells by week 6 at 0.1 to 3.0 mg/kg.

The receptor was isolated from an adult with an advanced solid tumor such as melanoma, head and neck, liver or kidney cancer. The V and J genes are TRBV7-9 and TRBJ2-1; no firm D call. Sequenced here: CD4+ or CD8+ T cells sorted from blood, sampled in a trial of the OX40 agonist ivuxolimab. CDR3 coding DNA: TGTGCCAGCAGCTTAGCGGGCGAGTATACCTACAATGAGCAGTTCTTC. It specifies CASSLAGEYTYNEQFF.